These 5 T cell receptor beta chains were sequenced from one sample in a study of blood T cells in healthy people across ages. A second PCR of roughly 7 to 11 cycles used a sample-barcoded 5' primer and a J-beta primer mix. In TCRdb, the 5' RACE reads were re-called with MiXCR into one record per CDR3 protein. The sample yields fewer than 800,000 distinct CDR3 sequences, 20% to 25% seen once. Sequencing was carried out using blood. Source of these receptors: a man aged 70 or older in good health.

V gene TRBV20-1 combines with J gene TRBJ2-1; 11 bases map to TRBD2. The germline gives CDR1 DFQATT, CDR2 SNEGSKA (reference sequence). The V and J ends lost 0 bases and 3 bases, in that order; junction bases with no gene match: 7. CDR3 length equals 17 residues. The CDR3: CSARDSGLAGIYNEQFF. The CDR3 DNA follows: TGCAGTGCTAGAGATTCCGGACTAGCGGGTATCTACAATGAGCAGTTCTTC.

This clonotype came up a few times. This sequence joins TRBV12-3 or TRBV12-4 and TRBJ1-1; no firm D call. The CDR3 loop spans 12 amino acids. V dropped 5 bases and J dropped 7 bases, with 11 bases sitting between them. CDR3: CASSPYSIEAFF. The CDR3 nucleotides are TGTGCCAGCAGTCCTTATTCCATTGAAGCTTTCTTT.

This chain's CDR3 is CASSDGAGGRRDTQYF. The CDR3, as DNA: TGTGCCAGTAGCGATGGAGCGGGAGGACGTAGGGATACGCAGTATTTT. The chain combines TRBV19 with TRBJ2-3; TRBD2 aligns across 9 bases. The J segment lost 6 bases and the V segment lost 6 bases, leaving 13 bases of the junction unmatched. Germline assignment: CDR1 LNHDA and CDR2 SQIVND (reference sequence). The CDR3 consists of 16 residues.

The table lists this clonotype with a few counts. The rearrangement joins TRBV24-1 to TRBJ2-5; D could derive from TRBD1 or TRBD2 (7 bases each). CDR3 size: 16 residues. Germline lookup yields CDR1 KGHDR and CDR2 SFDVKD. Trimming pared 4 bases from V and 4 bases from J, leaving 18 bases between. The CDR3 protein is CATSDLDRASGETQYF. The CDR3 region has the DNA TGTGCCACCAGTGACCTCGACAGGGCTAGCGGAGAGACCCAGTACTTC.

This clonotype appeared a few times. V is TRBV5-1 and J is TRBJ2-3; D might be TRBD1 (6 bases). The CDR3 loop spans 17 amino acids. From germline, CDR1 is SGHRS and CDR2 YFSETQ. V was cut by 0 bases and J by 1 base, with 15 bases left in between. The CDR3 spells CASSLGQAKSGTDTQYF. CDR3 nucleotide sequence: TGCGCCAGCAGCTTGGGACAGGCTAAATCAGGCACAGATACGCAGTATTTT.